One T cell receptor beta chain is described in this entry. The antigen is unknown. The sample belongs to a study of tumor-infiltrating lymphocytes in localized non-small cell lung cancer. As for the study in general: Some samples were collected after neoadjuvant chemotherapy; smokers, never-smokers and several histologies were included. Findings and caveats of the study: Immunotypes IM1 and IM2 had similar TCR-derived T-cell fractions. Available tissue quantity limited TCR sequencing to a patient subset. Different pieces of the same tissue went to different assays, confounding technical variation with intratumor heterogeneity.

The CDR3 totals 13 residues. CDR1 is SGDLS, CDR2 YYNGEE, per germline. Trimming shortened V by 4 bases and J by 3 bases, and 11 bases separated the two germline ends. Measured with immunoSEQ multiplex PCR; TCRdb has only the in-frame clones, and not every one. The table has roughly 7,200 clones, roughly 70% seen once. This TCR derives from a human donor with non-small cell lung cancer. The sample taken for sequencing was lung tumor tissue. The rearrangement links TRBV9 to TRBJ2-7, with D possibly being TRBD1 (5 bases). CDR3 protein: CASSPPGRYEQYF. CDR3 DNA: TGTGCCAGCAGCCCCCCAGGGCGCTACGAGCAGTACTTC.